These 6 T cell receptor beta chains were sequenced from one sample in a study of blood T cell repertoires in COVID-19. TCRdb keeps only in-frame clones here, not all; method: immunoSEQ multiplex PCR. The repertoire has about 230,000 clones, 70% to 90% of them found once; the top ten carry approximately 2.6%. Material for sequencing was peripheral blood. The receptors were sampled from a woman in her seventies with active or convalescent COVID-19.

V is TRBV9 and J is TRBJ2-3, with TRBD1 matching 7 bases. There are 13 residues in the CDR3. The germline V gene has CDR1 SGDLS and CDR2 YYNGEE. The V segment lost 6 bases and the J segment 2 bases; nucleotides outside the gene matches: 3. The CDR3 is CASNRGNTDTQYF. Here the CDR3 DNA reads TGTGCCAGCAACAGGGGCAACACAGATACGCAGTATTTT.

V usage is TRBV30 and J usage is TRBJ1-5, with D maybe TRBD1 (5 bases). The germline CDR1 and CDR2 sequences are GTSNPN and SVGIG (reference sequence). V lost 0 bases, J lost 4 bases, and 7 bases lay in between. This CDR3 is built from 13 residues. The CDR3 here is CAWSVAGNQPQHF. In DNA form, the CDR3 reads TGTGCCTGGAGTGTGGCAGGGAATCAGCCCCAGCATTTT.

The chain recombines TRBV5-1 with TRBJ1-3; the D is unclear. The germline V and J ends were trimmed by 4 bases and 1 base, with 9 bases remaining between them. The germline V gene has CDR1 SGHRS and CDR2 YFSETQ. The CDR3 is made up of 14 amino acids. Here the CDR3 reads CASSVTGSGNTIYF. DNA for the CDR3: TGCGCCAGCAGCGTCACCGGGTCTGGAAACACCATATATTTT.

The chain combines TRBV5-1 with TRBJ2-5; 8 bases are a match to TRBD1. CDR3 length equals 14 residues. In germline, CDR1 is SGHRS, CDR2 YFSETQ. V lost 4 bases and J lost 4; bases outside the gene matches: 6. In DNA, the CDR3 is TGCGCCAGCAGCCCCGGGACAGGAAGAGAGACCCAGTACTTC. Translation: CASSPGTGRETQYF.

J is TRBJ2-5 and V is TRBV11-2; 13 positions match TRBD2. The J segment lost 5 bases and the V segment lost 5 bases, leaving 5 bases of the junction unmatched. CDR3 size: 15 residues. Germline V gives CDR1 SGHAT, CDR2 FQNNGV. This CDR3 is CASSTTSGRWETQYF. CDR3 nucleotide sequence: TGTGCCAGCAGCACGACTAGCGGGAGGTGGGAGACCCAGTACTTC.

The CDR3 bases are TGTGCCAGCAGCTCTTCTGTTGAGCAGTTCTTC. It is translated as CASSSSVEQFF. This chain links TRBV5-5 with TRBJ2-1; D is unresolved. Trimming removed 3 bases at V and 9 bases at J, with 7 bases between. The CDR3 covers 11 residues. The germline gives CDR1 SGHKS, CDR2 YYEKEE (reference sequence).